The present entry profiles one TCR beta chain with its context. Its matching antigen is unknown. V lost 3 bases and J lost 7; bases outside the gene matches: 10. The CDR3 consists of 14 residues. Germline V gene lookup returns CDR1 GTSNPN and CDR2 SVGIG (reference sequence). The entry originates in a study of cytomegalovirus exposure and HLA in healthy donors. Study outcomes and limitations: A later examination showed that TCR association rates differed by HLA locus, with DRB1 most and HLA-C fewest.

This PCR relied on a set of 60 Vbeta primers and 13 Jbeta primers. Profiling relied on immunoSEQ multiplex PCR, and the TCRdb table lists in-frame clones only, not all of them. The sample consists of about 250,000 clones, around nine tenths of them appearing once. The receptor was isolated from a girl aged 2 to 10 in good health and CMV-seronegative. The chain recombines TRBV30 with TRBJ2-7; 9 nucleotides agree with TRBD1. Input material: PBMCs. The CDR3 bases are TGTGCCTGGAGCTTACGGGACAGGGCGGGAGAGCAGTACTTC. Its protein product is CAWSLRDRAGEQYF.